The 5 T cell receptor beta chains presented below share a single source sample, sequenced in a study of shared clonotypes between healthy human individuals. TCRdb's copy holds only in-frame clones and misses some; the assay was immunoSEQ multiplex PCR. The table lists about 1.1 million clones, roughly 80% of them singletons. Sequenced input: memory CD4+ T cells from PBMCs. Subset defined: CD45RA-negative fraction. These receptors were obtained from a man aged 18 to 29 in good health. Some clones in this sample may be carry-over from other donors' samples.

The chain links TRBV7-9 to TRBJ1-1; 9 nucleotides agree with TRBD1. CDR1 and CDR2 from the germline V gene are SEHNR and FQNEAQ (reference sequence). V dropped 1 base and J dropped 5; count of bases not matched to a gene: 5. This CDR3 spans 15 amino acids. CDR3 protein: CASSLETGGQTEAFF. CDR3 in DNA: TGTGCCAGCAGCTTAGAGACAGGGGGGCAGACTGAAGCTTTCTTT.

The J gene is TRBJ2-2, the V gene TRBV2, with 9 bases identical to TRBD2. V was clipped by 4 bases and J by 3 bases; unmatched bases: 6. CDR3 size: 16 residues. Germline values: CDR1 SNHLY, CDR2 FYNNEI. DNA of the CDR3: TGTGCCAGCAGTGCGGTCCTAGCGGGATACACCGGGGAGCTGTTTTTT. Amino acid sequence: CASSAVLAGYTGELFF.

This clone turned up a few times. The chain has TRBV4-1 and TRBJ2-7; weak D call: TRBD2 (6 bases). The CDR3 covers 17 residues. In germline, CDR1 is MGHRA, CDR2 YSYEKL. Trimming took off 3 bases at V and 0 bases at J, with 18 bases between the two ends. The CDR3 sequence is CASSQGVVGGRSYEQYF. As DNA, the CDR3 is TGCGCCAGCAGCCAGGGAGTCGTCGGGGGACGCTCCTACGAGCAGTACTTC.

The rearrangement joins TRBV7-5 to TRBJ1-5; the DNA was not used to check the table's D call, TRBD1. TRBV7-5 is noted as a pseudogene. This CDR3 has 19 residues. CDR3 DNA sequence: TGTGTCAGAAGCTTAGTTGCGACAGGGGGCGACGATAGCAATCAGCCCCAGCATTTT. It yields the protein CVRSLVATGGDDSNQPQHF.

This clone has just a few counts. The CDR3 nucleotides read TGTGCCATCAGTGAAGGAGGACAGATCAATCAGCCCCAGCATTTT. It yields the protein CAISEGGQINQPQHF. This chain uses TRBV10-3 with TRBJ1-5; D is possibly TRBD1 (6 bases). V was cut by 3 bases and J by 3 bases, with 12 bases left in between. This CDR3 spans 15 amino acids. The germline V gene has CDR1 ENHRY and CDR2 SYGVKD.